This is a list of T cell receptor beta chains from one sample in a study of blood T cell repertoires in COVID-19. Only in-frame clones appear in the TCRdb table, and some are missing; sequencing was by immunoSEQ multiplex PCR. The table shows more than 350,000 clones, with about 87% occurring only once. The sample comprised PBMCs or T cells enriched from blood (not recorded which). Receptors were obtained from a woman between 50 and 59 years old who had recovered from COVID-19. The CDR3 runs from the conserved cysteine through the conserved F or W. Each record gives: V gene, CDR3 protein.

>TRBV7-2
CASSTGQGGEKLFF
>TRBV27
CASSSSQMDRGAPLHF
>TRBV5-1
CASSLESRGPGETQYF
>TRBV7-9
CASSLPGNQPQHF
>TRBV7-9
CASSPEGDEQYF
>TRBV7-9
CASSLGDRPQETQYF
>TRBV11-2
CASSRQRHRGTRRETQYF
>TRBV29-1
CSVINSYEQYF
>TRBV6-5
CASSRGFGMWPQHF
>TRBV2
CASSLGQASYEQYF
>TRBV9
CASSVGGGRAGNTIYF
>TRBV18
CASSPEGDGYTF
>TRBV5-5
CASSSATDPNYGYTF
>TRBV11-1
CASSPVLASGTDTQYF
>TRBV5-1
CASSGTGTYGYTF
>TRBV4-1
CASSQLQGFSYEQYF
>TRBV5-6
CASTPTGGPPNYGYTF
>TRBV10-1
CAGGQGRPPATNEKLFF
>TRBV29-1
CSAYGGQMNTEAFF
>TRBV30
CASLRTGIGSPLHF
>TRBV7-2
CASRWRKSTDTQYF
>TRBV19
CASGDIGRNTEAFF